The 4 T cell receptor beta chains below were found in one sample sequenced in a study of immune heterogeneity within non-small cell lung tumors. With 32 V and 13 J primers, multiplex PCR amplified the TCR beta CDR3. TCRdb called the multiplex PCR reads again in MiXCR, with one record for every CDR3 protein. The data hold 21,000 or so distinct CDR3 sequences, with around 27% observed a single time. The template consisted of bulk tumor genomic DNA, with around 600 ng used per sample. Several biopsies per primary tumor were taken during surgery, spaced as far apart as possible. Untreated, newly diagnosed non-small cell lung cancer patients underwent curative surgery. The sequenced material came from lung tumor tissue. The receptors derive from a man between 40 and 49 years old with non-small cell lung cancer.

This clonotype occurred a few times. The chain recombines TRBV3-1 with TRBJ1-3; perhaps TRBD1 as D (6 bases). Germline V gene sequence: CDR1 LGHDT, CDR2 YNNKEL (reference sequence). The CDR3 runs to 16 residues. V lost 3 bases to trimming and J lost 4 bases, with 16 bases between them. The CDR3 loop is CASSHEKTGSGNTIYF. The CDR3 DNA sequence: TGTGCCAGCAGCCACGAGAAGACAGGATCGGGAAACACCATATATTTT.

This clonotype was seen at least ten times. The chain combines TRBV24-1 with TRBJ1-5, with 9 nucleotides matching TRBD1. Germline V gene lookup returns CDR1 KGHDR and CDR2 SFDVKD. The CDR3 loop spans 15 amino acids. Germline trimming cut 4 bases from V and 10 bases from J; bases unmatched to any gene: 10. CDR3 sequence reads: CATSDSTGGEKPQHF. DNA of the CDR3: TGTGCCACCAGTGACAGCACAGGGGGCGAGAAACCCCAGCATTTT.

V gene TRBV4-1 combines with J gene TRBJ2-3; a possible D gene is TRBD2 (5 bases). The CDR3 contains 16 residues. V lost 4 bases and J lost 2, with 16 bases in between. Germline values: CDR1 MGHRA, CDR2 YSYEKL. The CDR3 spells CASSPGLTADTDTQYF. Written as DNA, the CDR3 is TGCGCCAGCAGCCCCGGTTTAACAGCGGACACAGATACGCAGTATTTT.

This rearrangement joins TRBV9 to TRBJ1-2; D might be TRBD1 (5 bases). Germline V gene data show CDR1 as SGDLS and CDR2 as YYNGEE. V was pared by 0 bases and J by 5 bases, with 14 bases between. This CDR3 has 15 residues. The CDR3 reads CASSVGGALRYGYTF. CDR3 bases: TGTGCCAGCAGCGTAGGAGGGGCCCTTAGGTATGGCTACACCTTC.